The 4 T cell receptor beta chains below come from one sample, sequenced in a study of shared clonotypes between healthy human individuals. Assay used: immunoSEQ multiplex PCR; TCRdb lists only in-frame clones, some missing. Among roughly 2,300,000 clones, 85% to 95% were seen once, and the ten largest hold approximately 0.41%. The sample consisted of naive CD4+ T cells from PBMCs. Described subset: CD45RA+ positively selected. These receptors came from a man between 18 and 29 years old in good health. Some clones in this sample may be carry-over from other donors' samples.

The chain uses TRBV5-5 and TRBJ2-1; D gene uncertain. Germline-derived CDR1 and CDR2 are SGHKS and YYEKEE (reference sequence). Trimming left V 4 bases short and J 2 bases short, with 10 bases between. The CDR3 sequence is 14 residues long. The CDR3 loop reads CASSPSSPYNEQFF. In DNA form, the CDR3 reads TGTGCCAGCAGCCCATCGTCCCCCTACAATGAGCAGTTCTTC.

The chain links TRBV2 to TRBJ1-1; D is uncertain. The germline CDR1 and CDR2 sequences are SNHLY and FYNNEI. The V gene lost 6 bases and the J gene lost 4 bases, with 9 bases spanning the gap. There are 12 residues in the CDR3. The DNA of the CDR3 is TGTGCCAGCAGGGAACTTGGCACTGAAGCTTTCTTT. It encodes CASRELGTEAFF.

About this clone: The same CDR3 is also encoded by other DNA sequences in this sample. This chain links TRBV11-2 with TRBJ2-2; D not certain. Germline V gene data show CDR1 as SGHAT and CDR2 as FQNNGV. With 5 bases removed from V and 1 base from J, the gap between germline ends came to 8 bases. The CDR3 covers 14 residues. This chain's CDR3 is CASSLQLNTGELFF. Here the CDR3 DNA reads TGTGCCAGCAGCCTACAGTTGAACACCGGGGAGCTGTTTTTT.

Notes on this clone: Different DNA sequences within this sample yield the same CDR3. The chain is built from TRBV6-5 and TRBJ2-6, with D perhaps matching TRBD1 (5 bases). CDR3 length: 16 amino acids. The germline gives CDR1 MNHEY, CDR2 SVGAGI. Trimming removed 0 bases from V and 1 base from J, with 7 bases in between. The CDR3 sequence: CASSYSTASGANVLTF. The CDR3 region has the DNA TGTGCCAGCAGTTACTCGACAGCGTCTGGGGCCAACGTCCTGACTTTC.